Here is one TCR beta chain with its context. Its antigen is unknown. This CDR3 is 16 amino acids long. CDR1 SGHRS and CDR2 YFSETQ come from the germline V gene. V was clipped by 4 bases and J by 1 base; unmatched bases: 6. These data originate in a study of cytomegalovirus exposure and HLA in healthy donors. Study-level findings and limits: TRBV6-2, TRBV6-3 and other indistinguishable V segments were excluded. As a later analysis showed, a missense DCLRE1C variant was linked to trimming of TCR beta V- and J-genes. Within an earlier analysis, most TCR beta V segments proved productive either about 90% or about 30% of the time. DRB1 showed the most TCR associations and HLA-C the fewest in a later analysis, as rates varied by HLA locus.

Researchers ran the PCR with 60 Vbeta and 13 Jbeta primers. The protocol was immunoSEQ multiplex PCR, while the TCRdb copy is restricted to in-frame clones and leaves out a portion. In all, the sample yields approximately 70,000 clones. The specimen was PBMCs. V is TRBV5-1 and J is TRBJ1-5, with 9 bases matching TRBD1. This clonotype was sampled from a woman between 40 and 50 years old in good health and CMV-seropositive. The CDR3 here is CASSLGDRESNQPQHF. The DNA for the CDR3 is TGCGCCAGCAGCCTTGGGGACAGGGAGAGCAATCAGCCCCAGCATTTT.